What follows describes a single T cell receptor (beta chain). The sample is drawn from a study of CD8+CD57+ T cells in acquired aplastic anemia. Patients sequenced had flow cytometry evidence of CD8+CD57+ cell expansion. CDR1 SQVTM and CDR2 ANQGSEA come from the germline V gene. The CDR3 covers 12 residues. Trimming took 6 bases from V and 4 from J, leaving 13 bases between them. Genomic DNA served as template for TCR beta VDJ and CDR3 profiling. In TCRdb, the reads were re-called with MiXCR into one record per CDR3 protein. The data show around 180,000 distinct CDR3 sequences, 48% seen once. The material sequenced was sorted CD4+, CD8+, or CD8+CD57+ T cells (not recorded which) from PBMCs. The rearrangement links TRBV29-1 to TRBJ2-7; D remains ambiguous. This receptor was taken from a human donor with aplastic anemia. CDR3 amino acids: CSVAKGPYEQYF. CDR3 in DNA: TGCAGCGTCGCCAAGGGTCCTTACGAGCAGTACTTC.